This T cell receptor beta chain was recovered during a study of cytomegalovirus exposure and HLA in healthy donors. The CDR3 is 15 residues long. Per the germline V gene, CDR1 is MGHDK and CDR2 is SYGVNS. V lost 3 bases, J lost 1 base, and 12 bases lay in between. The PCR made use of 60 Vbeta and 13 Jbeta primers. Clones were sequenced by immunoSEQ multiplex PCR, and TCRdb holds only the in-frame ones, with some missing. The repertoire holds around 93,000 clones, with approximately 72% as singletons. The genes are TRBV25-1 and TRBJ1-2; tentative D call: TRBD1 (6 bases). The receptor comes from a middle-aged woman in good health and CMV-seronegative. Sequenced material: PBMCs. CDR3 region: CASSDGGGNNYGYTF. For the CDR3, the DNA is TGTGCCAGCAGTGATGGGGGGGGCAATAACTATGGCTACACCTTC.